The sequence of this TCR beta chain was determined in a study of response to subunit inactivated influenza vaccine. General study results and limits: The study's authors posited that every seasonal influenza vaccination enlists few new T cells.

This clonotype was recorded a few times. Its antigen is still unknown. Germline CDR1 and CDR2: GTSNPN and SVGIG (reference sequence). The V gene lost 2 bases and the J gene lost 5 bases, with 13 bases spanning the gap. This CDR3 comprises 14 residues. TCRdb analysed the RT-PCR reads with MiXCR anew, one entry per CDR3 protein. Of more than 200,000 distinct CDR3 sequences listed, 12% are singletons. This rearrangement joins TRBV30 to TRBJ2-1, with D perhaps TRBD2 (6 bases). The origin of this receptor is a man aged 50 to 60 who received an inactivated influenza vaccine. The source was non-naive T cells sorted from PBMCs, collected approximately 15 days before vaccination. Here the CDR3 DNA reads TGTGCCTGGAGTAGGGCTAGCGCCAACAATGAGCAGTTCTTC. Translated, it gives CAWSRASANNEQFF.